This T cell receptor beta chain came from a study of blood T cell repertoires in COVID-19. CDR3 size: 14 residues. The junction had 6 bases not matched to a gene; V was cut back by 4 bases and J by 6 bases. Germline lookup yields CDR1 SGHNT and CDR2 YYREEE (reference sequence). Sequencing was performed with immunoSEQ multiplex PCR; in TCRdb, only in-frame clones are kept and a portion is missing. The table shows about 180,000 clones, with around 83% occurring only once. The material sequenced was peripheral blood. The sequence derives from a woman between 65 and 79 years old with COVID-19, enrolled during active disease. The V and J genes are TRBV5-4 and TRBJ2-7; 11 bases align to TRBD2. The CDR3 nucleotides read TGTGCCAGCAGCCTAGCGGGAGGCCACCCCGAGCAGTACTTC. Amino acid sequence: CASSLAGGHPEQYF. Drawing the rest from reference TRBV5-4 and TRBJ2-7, the complete variable domain is ETGVTQSPTHLIKTRGQQVTLRCSSQSGHNTVSWYQQALGQGPQFIFQYYREEENGRGNFPPRFSGLQFPNYSSELNVNALELDDSALYLCASSLAGGHPEQYFGPGTRLTVT.